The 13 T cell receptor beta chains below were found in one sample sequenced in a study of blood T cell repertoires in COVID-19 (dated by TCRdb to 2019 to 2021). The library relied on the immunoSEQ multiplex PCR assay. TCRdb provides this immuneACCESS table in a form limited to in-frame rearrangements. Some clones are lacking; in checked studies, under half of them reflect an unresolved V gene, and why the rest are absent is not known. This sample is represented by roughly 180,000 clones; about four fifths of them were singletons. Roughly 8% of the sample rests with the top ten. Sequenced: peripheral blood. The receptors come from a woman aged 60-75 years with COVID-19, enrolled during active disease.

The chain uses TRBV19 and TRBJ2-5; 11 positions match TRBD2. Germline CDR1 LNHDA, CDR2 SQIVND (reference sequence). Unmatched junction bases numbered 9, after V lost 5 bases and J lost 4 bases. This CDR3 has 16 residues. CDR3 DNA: TGTGCCAGTAGTTTGATAGCGGGAGGGCCACTAGAGACCCAGTACTTC. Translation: CASSLIAGGPLETQYF.

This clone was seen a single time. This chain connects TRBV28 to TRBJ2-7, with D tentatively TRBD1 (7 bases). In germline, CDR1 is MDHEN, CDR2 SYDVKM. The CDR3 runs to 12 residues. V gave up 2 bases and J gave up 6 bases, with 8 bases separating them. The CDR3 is CASSLQGGEQYF. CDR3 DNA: TGTGCCAGCAGTTTACAGGGGGGCGAGCAGTACTTC.

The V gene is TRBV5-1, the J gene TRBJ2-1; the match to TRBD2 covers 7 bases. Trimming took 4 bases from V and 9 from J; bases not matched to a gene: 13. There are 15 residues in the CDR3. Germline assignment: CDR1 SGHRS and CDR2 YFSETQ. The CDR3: CASSPLTSSRIEQFF. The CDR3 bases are TGCGCCAGCAGCCCATTGACTAGCTCGCGTATTGAGCAGTTCTTC.

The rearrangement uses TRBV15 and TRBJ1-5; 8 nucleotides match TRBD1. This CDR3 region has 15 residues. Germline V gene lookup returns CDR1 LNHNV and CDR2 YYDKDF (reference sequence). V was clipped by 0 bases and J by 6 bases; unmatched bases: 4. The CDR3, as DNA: TGTGCCACCAGCAGAGACAGGGGGCAGGGTCAGCCCCAGCATTTT. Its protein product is CATSRDRGQGQPQHF.

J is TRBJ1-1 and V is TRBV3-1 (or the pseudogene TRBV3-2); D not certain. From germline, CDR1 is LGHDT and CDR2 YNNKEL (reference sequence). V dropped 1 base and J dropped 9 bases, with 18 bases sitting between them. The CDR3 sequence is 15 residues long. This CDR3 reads CASSQVTLRVSQAFF. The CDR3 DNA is TGTGCCAGCAGCCAAGTGACCCTACGGGTTTCCCAAGCTTTCTTT.

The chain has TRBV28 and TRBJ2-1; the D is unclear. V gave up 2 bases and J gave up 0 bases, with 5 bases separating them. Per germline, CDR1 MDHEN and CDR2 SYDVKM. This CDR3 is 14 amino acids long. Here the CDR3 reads CASSLRLSYNEQFF. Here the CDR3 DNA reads TGTGCCAGCAGTTTAAGACTCTCCTACAATGAGCAGTTCTTC.

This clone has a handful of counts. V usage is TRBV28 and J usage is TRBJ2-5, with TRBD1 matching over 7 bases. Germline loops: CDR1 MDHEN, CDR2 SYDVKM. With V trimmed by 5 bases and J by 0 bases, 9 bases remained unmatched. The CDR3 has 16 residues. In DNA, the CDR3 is TGTGCCAGCAGTCTTTCGGGACAGAGTTACCAAGAGACCCAGTACTTC. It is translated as CASSLSGQSYQETQYF. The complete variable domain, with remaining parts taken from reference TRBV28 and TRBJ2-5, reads DVKVTQSSRYLVKRTGEKVFLECVQDMDHENMFWYRQDPGLGLRLIYFSYDVKMKEKGDIPEGYSVSREKKERFSLILESASTNQTSMYLCASSLSGQSYQETQYFGPGTRLLVL.

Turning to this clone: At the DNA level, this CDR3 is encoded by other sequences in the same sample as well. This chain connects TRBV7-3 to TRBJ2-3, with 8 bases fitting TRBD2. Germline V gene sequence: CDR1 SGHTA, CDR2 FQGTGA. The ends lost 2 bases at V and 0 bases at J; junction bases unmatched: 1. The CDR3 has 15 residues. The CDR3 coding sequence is TGTGCCAGCAGCTTAGCGGGAGGAAGCACAGATACGCAGTATTTT. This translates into CASSLAGGSTDTQYF.

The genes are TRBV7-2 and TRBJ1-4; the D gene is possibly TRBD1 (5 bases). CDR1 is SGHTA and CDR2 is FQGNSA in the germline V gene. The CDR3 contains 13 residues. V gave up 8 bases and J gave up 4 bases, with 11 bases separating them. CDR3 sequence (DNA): TGTGCCAGCGGGATAGGGGTTAATGAAAAACTGTTTTTT. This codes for CASGIGVNEKLFF.

The CDR3: CASSQAGLAPSYEQYF. CDR3 nucleotides: TGTGCCAGCAGCCAAGCTGGACTAGCGCCCTCCTACGAGCAGTACTTC. The chain uses TRBV4-2 and TRBJ2-7; 9 nucleotides line up with TRBD2. CDR1 LGHNA and CDR2 YNFKEQ come from the germline V gene. J lost 0 bases, V lost 1 base, and 4 bases had no gene match. This CDR3 is 16 amino acids long.

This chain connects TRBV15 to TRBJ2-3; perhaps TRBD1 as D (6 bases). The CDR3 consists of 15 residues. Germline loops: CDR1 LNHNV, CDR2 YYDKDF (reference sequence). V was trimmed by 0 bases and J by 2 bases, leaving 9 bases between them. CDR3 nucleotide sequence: TGTGCCACCAGCAGAGAGGGACAACTCACAGATACGCAGTATTTT. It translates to CATSREGQLTDTQYF.

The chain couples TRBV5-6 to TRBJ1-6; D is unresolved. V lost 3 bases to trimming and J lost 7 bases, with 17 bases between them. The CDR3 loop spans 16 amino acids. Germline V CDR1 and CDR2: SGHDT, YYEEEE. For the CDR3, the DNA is TGTGCCAGCAGCTACTCGAGGGTGGTGAGGAATTCACCCCTCCACTTT. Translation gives CASSYSRVVRNSPLHF.

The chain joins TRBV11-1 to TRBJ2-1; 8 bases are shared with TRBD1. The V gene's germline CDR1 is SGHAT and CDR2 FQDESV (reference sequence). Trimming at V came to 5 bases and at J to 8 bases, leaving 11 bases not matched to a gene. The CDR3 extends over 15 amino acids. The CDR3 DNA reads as TGTGCCAGCAGCCCCACGGACAGGGTAGGGGATGAGCAGTTCTTC. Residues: CASSPTDRVGDEQFF.